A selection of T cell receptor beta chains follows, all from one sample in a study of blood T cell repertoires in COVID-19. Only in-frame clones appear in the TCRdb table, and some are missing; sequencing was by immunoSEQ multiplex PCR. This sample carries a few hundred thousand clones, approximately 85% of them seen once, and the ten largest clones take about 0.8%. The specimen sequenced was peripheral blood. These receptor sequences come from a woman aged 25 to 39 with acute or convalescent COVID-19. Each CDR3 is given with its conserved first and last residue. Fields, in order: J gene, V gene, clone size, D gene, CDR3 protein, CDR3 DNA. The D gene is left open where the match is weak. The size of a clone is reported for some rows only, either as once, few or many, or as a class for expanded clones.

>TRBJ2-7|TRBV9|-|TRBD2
CASSVGLAGGYEQYF
TGTGCCAGCAGCGTAGGCCTAGCGGGAGGATACGAGCAGTACTTC
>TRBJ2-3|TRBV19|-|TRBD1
CASSPGQGTDTQYF
TGTGCCAGTAGTCCGGGACAGGGCACAGATACGCAGTATTTT
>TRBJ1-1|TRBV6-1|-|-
CASSPWGGTEAFF
TGTGCCAGCAGCCCCTGGGGGGGGACTGAAGCTTTCTTT
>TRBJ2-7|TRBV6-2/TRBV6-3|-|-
CASSYRSFYEQYF
TGTGCCAGCAGTTACCGTTCGTTCTACGAGCAGTACTTC
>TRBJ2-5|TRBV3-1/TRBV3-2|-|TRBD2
CASSQDRLAGEETQYF
TGTGCCAGCAGCCAAGATCGACTAGCGGGAGAGGAGACCCAGTACTTC
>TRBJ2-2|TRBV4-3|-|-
CASSQEGASYGELFF
TGCGCCAGCAGCCAAGAAGGAGCGTCTTACGGGGAGCTGTTTTTT
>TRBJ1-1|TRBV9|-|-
CASSVSPRGTEAFF
TGTGCCAGCAGCGTATCTCCTAGGGGCACTGAAGCTTTCTTT
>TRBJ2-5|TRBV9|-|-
CASSVSQYQETQYF
TGTGCCAGCAGCGTTTCCCAGTACCAAGAGACCCAGTACTTC
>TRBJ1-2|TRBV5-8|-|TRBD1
CASSLVPGQGLTF
TGTGCCAGCAGCTTGGTACCGGGACAGGGGCTCACCTTC
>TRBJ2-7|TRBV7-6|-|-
CASSSGLRSYEQYF
TGTGCCAGCAGCTCGGGACTTCGTTCCTACGAGCAGTACTTC
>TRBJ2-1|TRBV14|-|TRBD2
CASSHELLAGNEQFF
TGTGCCAGCAGCCATGAATTACTAGCGGGAAATGAGCAGTTCTTC
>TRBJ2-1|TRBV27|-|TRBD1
CASSWDRSSYNEQFF
TGTGCCAGCAGTTGGGACAGGAGCTCCTACAATGAGCAGTTCTTC
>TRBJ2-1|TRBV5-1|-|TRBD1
CASSLEGAGYNEQFF
TGCGCCAGCAGCTTGGAGGGGGCTGGGTACAATGAGCAGTTCTTC
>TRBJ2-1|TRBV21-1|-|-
CASSKPPRLADRNEQFF
TGTGCCAGCAGCAAACCCCCCCGACTAGCGGACCGGAATGAGCAGTTCTTC
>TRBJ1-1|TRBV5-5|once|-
CASSYWLENTEAFF
TGTGCCAGCAGCTATTGGCTAGAGAACACTGAAGCTTTCTTT
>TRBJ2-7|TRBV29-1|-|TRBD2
CSAVSGRYPYEQYF
TGCAGCGCTGTGAGCGGGAGGTACCCCTACGAGCAGTACTTC